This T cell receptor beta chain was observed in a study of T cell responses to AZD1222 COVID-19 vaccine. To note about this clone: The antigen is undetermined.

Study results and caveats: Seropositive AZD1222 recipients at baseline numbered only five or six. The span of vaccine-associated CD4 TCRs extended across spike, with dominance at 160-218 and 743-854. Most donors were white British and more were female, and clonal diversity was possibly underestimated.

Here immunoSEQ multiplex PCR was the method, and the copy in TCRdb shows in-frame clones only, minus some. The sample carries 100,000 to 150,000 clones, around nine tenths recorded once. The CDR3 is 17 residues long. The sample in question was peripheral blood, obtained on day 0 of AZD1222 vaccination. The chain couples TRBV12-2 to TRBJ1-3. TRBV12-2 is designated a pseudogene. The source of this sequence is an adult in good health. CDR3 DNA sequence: TGTGCAAGTCGCTTAGAGTTGGCGCGCTACTCTGGAAACACCATATATTTT. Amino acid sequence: CASRLELARYSGNTIYF.